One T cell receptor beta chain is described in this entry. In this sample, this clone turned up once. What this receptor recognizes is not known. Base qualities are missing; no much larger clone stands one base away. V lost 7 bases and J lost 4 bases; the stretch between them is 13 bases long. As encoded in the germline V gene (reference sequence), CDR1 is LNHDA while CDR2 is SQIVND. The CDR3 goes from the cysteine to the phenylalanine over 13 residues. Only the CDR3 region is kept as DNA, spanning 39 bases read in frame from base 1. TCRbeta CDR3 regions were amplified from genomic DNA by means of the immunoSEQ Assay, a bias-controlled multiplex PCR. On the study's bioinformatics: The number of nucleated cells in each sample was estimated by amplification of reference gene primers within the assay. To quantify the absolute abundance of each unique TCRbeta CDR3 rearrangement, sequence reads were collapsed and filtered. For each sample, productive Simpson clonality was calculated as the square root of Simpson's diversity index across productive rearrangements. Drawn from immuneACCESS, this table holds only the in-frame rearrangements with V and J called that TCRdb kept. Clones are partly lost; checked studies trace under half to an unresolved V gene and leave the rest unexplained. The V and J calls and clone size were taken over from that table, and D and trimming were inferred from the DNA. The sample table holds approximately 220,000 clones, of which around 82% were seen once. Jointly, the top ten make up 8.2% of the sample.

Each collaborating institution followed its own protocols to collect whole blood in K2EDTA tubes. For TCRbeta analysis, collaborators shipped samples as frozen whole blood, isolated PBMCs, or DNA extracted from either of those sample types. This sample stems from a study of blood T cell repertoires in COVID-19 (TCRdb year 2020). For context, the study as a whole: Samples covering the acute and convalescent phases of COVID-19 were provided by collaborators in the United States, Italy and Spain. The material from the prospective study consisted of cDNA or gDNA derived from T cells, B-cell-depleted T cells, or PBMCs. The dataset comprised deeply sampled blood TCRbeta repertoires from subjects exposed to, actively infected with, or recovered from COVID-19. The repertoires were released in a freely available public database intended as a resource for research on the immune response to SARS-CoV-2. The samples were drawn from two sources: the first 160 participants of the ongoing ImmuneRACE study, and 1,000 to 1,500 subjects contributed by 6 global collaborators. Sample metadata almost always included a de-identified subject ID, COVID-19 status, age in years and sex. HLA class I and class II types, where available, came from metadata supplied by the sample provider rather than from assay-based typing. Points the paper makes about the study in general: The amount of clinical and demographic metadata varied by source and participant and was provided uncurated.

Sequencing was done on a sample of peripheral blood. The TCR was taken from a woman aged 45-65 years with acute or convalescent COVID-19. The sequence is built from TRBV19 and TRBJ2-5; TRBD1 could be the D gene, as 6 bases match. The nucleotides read TGTGCCAGTACTATGGACAGCGGAGAGACCCAGTACTTC. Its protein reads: CASTMDSGETQYF.